The next 3 T cell receptor beta chains were all read from a single sample in a study of T cell repertoires in cytomegalovirus infection. TCRdb analysed the reads with MiXCR anew, one entry per CDR3 protein. The data show 150,000 to 200,000 distinct CDR3 sequences, around 14% seen once. The sample was PBMCs. The receptors were sampled from a human donor in good health (CMV status not recorded). Some clones in this sample may be carry-over from other donors' samples.

This clonotype was counted at least ten times. The chain links TRBV4-2 to TRBJ1-4, with D unclear. The length of the CDR3 is 14 residues. The V gene lost 7 bases and the J gene lost 0 bases, with 9 bases spanning the gap. Germline V gene lookup returns CDR1 LGHNA and CDR2 YNFKEQ. The DNA for the CDR3 is TGTGCCAGCACCCAGACCCCAACTAATGAAAAACTGTTTTTT. Protein sequence: CASTQTPTNEKLFF.

This clonotype was counted between two and nine times. The rearrangement joins TRBV20-1 to TRBJ1-5, with a weak D call TRBD1 (6 bases). V gave up 6 bases and J gave up 0 bases, with 12 bases separating them. In germline, CDR1 is DFQATT, CDR2 SNEGSKA (reference sequence). The CDR3 spans 14 residues. CDR3 nucleotide sequence: TGCAGTGCAGGGGGACGGTATAGCAATCAGCCCCAGCATTTT. This translates into CSAGGRYSNQPQHF.

This clonotype was observed at least ten times. CDR3 sequence (DNA): TGTGCCAGCAGGAACCGGGACAGGGTTCTGGAAGCTTTCTTT. Amino acids: CASRNRDRVLEAFF. The chain recombines TRBV28 with TRBJ1-1, with TRBD1 matching 9 bases. V was pared by 6 bases and J by 8 bases, with 10 bases of the junction left unmatched. Germline CDR1 reads MDHEN; CDR2 reads SYDVKM. The CDR3 sequence is 14 residues long.